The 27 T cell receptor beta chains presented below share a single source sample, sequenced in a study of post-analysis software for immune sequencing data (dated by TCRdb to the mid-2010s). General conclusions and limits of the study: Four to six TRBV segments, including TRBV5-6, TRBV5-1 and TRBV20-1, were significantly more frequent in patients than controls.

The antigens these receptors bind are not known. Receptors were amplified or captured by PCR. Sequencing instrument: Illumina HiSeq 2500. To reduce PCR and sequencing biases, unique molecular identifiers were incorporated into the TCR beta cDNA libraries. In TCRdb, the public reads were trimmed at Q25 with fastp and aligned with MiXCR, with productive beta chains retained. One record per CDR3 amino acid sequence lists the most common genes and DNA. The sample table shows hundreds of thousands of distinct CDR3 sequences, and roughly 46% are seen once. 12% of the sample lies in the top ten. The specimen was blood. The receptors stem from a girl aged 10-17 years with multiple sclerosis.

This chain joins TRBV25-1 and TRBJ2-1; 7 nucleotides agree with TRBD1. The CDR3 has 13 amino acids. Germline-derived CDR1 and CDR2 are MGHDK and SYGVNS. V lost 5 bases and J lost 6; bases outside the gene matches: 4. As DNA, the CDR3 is TGTGCCAGCAGTACGCCAGGGGGCAATGAGCAGTTCTTC. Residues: CASSTPGGNEQFF.

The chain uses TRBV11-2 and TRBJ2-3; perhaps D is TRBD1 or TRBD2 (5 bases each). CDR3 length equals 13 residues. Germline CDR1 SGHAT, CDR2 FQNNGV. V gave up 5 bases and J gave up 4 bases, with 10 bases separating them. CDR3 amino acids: CASSIGTADTQYF. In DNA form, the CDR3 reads TGTGCCAGCAGCATCGGGACCGCAGATACGCAGTATTTT.

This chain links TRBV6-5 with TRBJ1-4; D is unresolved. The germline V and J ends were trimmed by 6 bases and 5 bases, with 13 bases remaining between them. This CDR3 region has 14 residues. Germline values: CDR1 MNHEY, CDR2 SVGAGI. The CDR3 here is CASRTGPINEKLFF. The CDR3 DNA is TGTGCCAGCAGGACGGGCCCTATAAATGAAAAACTGTTTTTT.

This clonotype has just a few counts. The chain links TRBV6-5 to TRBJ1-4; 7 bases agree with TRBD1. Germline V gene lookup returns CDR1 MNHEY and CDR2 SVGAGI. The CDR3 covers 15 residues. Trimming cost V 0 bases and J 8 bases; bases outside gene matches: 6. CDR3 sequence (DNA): TGTGCCAGCAGTTACTCCGGGACAGCGGTGGAAAAACTGTTTTTT. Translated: CASSYSGTAVEKLFF.

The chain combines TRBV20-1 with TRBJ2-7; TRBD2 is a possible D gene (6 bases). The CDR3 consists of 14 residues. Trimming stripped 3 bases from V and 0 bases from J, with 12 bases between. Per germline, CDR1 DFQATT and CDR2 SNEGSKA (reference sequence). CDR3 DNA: TGCAGTGCTAGTCGGGACTCCAACTCCTACGAGCAGTACTTC. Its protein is CSASRDSNSYEQYF.

Here the CDR3 reads CSARELGGGALREQFF. Here the CDR3 DNA reads TGCAGTGCTAGAGAATTGGGCGGGGGGGCCTTGCGGGAGCAGTTCTTC. This chain uses TRBV20-1 with TRBJ2-1, with 9 nucleotides matching TRBD2. V shed 0 bases, J shed 10 bases, and the junction held 13 bases outside the gene matches. CDR3 length equals 16 residues. The germline V gene encodes CDR1 DFQATT and CDR2 SNEGSKA (reference sequence).

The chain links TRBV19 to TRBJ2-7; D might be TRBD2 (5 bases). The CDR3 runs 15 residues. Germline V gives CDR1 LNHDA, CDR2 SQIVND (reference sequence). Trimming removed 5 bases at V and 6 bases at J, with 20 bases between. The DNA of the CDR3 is TGTGCCAGTAGTGAGGCAGTCCTCGAGAGCGGCGAGCAGTACTTC. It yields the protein CASSEAVLESGEQYF.

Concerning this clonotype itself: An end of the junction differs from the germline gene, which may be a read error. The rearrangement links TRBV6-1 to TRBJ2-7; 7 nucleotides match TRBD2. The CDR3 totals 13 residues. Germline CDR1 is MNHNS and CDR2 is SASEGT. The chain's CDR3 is CASRRSGTYEQCF. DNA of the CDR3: TGTGCCAGCAGGAGGAGCGGGACCTACGAGCAGTGCTTC.

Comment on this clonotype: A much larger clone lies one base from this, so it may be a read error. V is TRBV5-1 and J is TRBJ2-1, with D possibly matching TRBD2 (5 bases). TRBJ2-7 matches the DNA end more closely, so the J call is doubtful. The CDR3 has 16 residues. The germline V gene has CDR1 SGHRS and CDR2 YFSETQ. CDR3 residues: CASSLGWAGAYNEQYF. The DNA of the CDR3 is TGCGCCAGCAGCTTGGGGTGGGCGGGCGCCTACAATGAGCAGTACTTC.

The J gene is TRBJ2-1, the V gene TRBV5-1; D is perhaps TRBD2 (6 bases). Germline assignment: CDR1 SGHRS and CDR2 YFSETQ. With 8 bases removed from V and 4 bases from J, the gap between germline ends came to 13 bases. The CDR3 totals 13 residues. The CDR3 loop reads CASGTQPYNEQFF. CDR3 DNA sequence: TGCGCCAGTGGGACTCAGCCTTACAATGAGCAGTTCTTC.

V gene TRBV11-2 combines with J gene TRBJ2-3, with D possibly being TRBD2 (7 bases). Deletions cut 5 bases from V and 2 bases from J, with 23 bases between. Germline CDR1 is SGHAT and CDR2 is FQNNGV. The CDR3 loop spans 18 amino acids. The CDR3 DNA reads TGTGCCAGCAGCACGCTTAGGGGGACTATTTCTCTCACAGATACGCAGTATTTT. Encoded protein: CASSTLRGTISLTDTQYF.

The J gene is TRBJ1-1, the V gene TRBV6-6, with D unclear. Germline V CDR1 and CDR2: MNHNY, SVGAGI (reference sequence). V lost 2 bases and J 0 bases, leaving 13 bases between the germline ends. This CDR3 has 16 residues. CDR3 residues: CASSYGRQPVNTEAFF. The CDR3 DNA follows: TGTGCCAGCAGTTACGGGAGGCAGCCTGTGAACACTGAAGCTTTCTTT.

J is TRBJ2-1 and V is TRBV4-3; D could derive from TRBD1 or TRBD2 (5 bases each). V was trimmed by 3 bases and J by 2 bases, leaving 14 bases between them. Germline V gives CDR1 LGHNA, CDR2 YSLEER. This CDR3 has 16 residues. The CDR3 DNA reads TGCGCCAGCAGCCATCTGGGACGGGGACCCTACAATGAGCAGTTCTTC. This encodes CASSHLGRGPYNEQFF.

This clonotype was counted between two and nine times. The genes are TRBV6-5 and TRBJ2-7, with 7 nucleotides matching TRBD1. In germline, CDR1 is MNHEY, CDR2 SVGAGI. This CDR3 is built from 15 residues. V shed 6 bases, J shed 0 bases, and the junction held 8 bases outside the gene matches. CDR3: CASRPTGESSYEQYF. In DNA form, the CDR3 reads TGTGCCAGCAGGCCAACAGGGGAAAGCTCCTACGAGCAGTACTTC.

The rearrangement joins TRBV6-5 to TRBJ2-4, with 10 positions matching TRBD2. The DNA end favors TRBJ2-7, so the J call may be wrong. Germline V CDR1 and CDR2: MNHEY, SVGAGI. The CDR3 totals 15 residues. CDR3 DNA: TGTGCCAGCAGTTCGACTAGCGGGTTAGCCCCCGAGCAGTACTTC. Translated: CASSSTSGLAPEQYF.

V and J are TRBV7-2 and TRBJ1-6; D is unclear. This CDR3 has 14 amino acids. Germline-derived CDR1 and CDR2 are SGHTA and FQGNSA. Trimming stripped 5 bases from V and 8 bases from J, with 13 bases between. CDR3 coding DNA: TGTGCCAGCAGCCTAGACCGGGGTTATTCACCCCTCCACTTT. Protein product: CASSLDRGYSPLHF.

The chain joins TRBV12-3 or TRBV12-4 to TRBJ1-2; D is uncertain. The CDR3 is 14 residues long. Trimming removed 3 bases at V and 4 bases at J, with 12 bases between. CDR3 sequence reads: CASSFSQLGYGYTF. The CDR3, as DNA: TGTGCCAGCAGTTTTAGCCAGCTAGGCTATGGCTACACCTTC.

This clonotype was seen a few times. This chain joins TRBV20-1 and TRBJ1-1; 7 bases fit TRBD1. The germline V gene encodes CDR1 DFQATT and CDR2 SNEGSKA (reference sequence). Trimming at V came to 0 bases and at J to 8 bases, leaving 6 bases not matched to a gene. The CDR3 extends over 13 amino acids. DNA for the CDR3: TGCAGTGCTAGAGACACCCTGACAGGGGAAGCTTTCTTT. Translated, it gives CSARDTLTGEAFF.

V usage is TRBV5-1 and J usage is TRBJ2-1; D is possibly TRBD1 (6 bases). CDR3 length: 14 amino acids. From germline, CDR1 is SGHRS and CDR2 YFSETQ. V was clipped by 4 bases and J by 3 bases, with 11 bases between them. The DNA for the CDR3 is TGCGCCAGCAGCCCGGACAGAAGCTACAATGAGCAGTTCTTC. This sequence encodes CASSPDRSYNEQFF.

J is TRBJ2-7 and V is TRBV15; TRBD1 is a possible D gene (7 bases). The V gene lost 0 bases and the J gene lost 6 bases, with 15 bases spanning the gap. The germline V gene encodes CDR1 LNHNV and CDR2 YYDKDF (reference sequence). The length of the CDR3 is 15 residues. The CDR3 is CATSRDQGGSVEQYF. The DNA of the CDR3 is TGTGCCACCAGCAGAGATCAGGGGGGTTCGGTCGAGCAGTACTTC.

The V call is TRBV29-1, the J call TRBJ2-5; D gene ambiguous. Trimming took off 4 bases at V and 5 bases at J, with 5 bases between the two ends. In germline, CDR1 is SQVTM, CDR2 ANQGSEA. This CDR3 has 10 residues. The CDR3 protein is CSVGAETQYF. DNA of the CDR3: TGCAGCGTTGGGGCGGAGACCCAGTACTTC.

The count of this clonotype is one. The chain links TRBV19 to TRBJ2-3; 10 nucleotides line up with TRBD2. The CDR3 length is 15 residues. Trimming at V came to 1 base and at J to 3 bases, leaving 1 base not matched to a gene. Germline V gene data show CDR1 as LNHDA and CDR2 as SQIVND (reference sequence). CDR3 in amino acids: CASSIVSGRTDTQYF. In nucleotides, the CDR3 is TGTGCCAGTAGTATAGTTAGCGGGAGGACAGATACGCAGTATTTT.

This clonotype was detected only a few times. This CDR3 reads CASSPWQGPRSQPQHF. Written as DNA, the CDR3 is TGTGCCAGCAGCCCTTGGCAGGGGCCCCGCAGTCAGCCCCAGCATTTT. This chain uses TRBV4-2 with TRBJ1-5, with D possibly matching TRBD1 (6 bases). CDR3 length equals 16 residues. The ends were cut back, 4 bases at V and 6 bases at J, with 19 bases in the middle. Germline lookup yields CDR1 LGHNA and CDR2 YNFKEQ.

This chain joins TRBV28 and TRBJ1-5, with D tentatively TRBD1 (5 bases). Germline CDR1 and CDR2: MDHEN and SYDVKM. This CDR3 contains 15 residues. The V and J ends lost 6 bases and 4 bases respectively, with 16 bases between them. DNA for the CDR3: TGTGCCAGCAGACCCGGGACGGAAGCAAATCAGCCCCAGCATTTT. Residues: CASRPGTEANQPQHF.

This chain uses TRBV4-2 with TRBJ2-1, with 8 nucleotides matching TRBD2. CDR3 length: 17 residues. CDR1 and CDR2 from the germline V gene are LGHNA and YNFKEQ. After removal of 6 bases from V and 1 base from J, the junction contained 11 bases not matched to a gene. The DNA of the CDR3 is TGTGCCAGCAGTCAGGAGGTAGCGGGGCCTTCCTACAATGAGCAGTTCTTC. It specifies CASSQEVAGPSYNEQFF.

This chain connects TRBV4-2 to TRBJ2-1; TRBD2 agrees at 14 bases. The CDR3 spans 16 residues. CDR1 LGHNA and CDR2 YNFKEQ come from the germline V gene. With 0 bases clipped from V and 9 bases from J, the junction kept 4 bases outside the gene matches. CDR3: CASSQDGTSGRAEQFF. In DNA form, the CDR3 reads TGTGCCAGCAGCCAAGACGGGACTAGCGGGAGAGCTGAGCAGTTCTTC.

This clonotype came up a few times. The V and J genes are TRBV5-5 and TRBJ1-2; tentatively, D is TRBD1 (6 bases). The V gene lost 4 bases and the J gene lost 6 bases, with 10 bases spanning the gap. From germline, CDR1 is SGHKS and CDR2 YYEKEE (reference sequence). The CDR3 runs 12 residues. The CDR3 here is CASSPRTDGYTF. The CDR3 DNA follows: TGTGCCAGCAGCCCCAGGACAGATGGCTACACCTTC.